This is a list of T cell receptor beta chains from one sample in a study of Graves' ophthalmopathy and Graves' hyperthyroidism. TCRdb re-analysed the multiplex PCR reads in MiXCR, keeping a single row per CDR3 protein. The sample has about 160,000 distinct CDR3 sequences; around 39% are singletons. Sequences were obtained from peripheral blood. The receptors here all came from a man aged 30 to 39 with Graves' ophthalmopathy. Each CDR3 is given without its conserved first and last residue.

v_call	j_call	cdr3_aa
TRBV11-1	TRBJ2-7	ASSLTKGTGGYEQY
TRBV11-3	TRBJ1-1	ASSTGQGAMNTEAF
TRBV5-1	TRBJ2-7	ASSLALGAECEQY
TRBV12-3/TRBV12-4	TRBJ2-2	ASSPGGTGELF
TRBV19	TRBJ1-5	ASSMIKTQLYSNQPQH
TRBV11-2	TRBJ2-7	ASSATAAGSLTYEQY
TRBV6-1	TRBJ2-7	ASSEVSGGSYEQY
TRBV29-1	TRBJ2-7	SVAPGQDYYEQY
TRBV10-3	TRBJ2-7	ATEGGSVYEQY
TRBV30	TRBJ1-1	AWSGQATMNTEAF
TRBV6-5	TRBJ1-1	ASSHHSVGNTEAF
TRBV2	TRBJ1-2	AIGPQGNYGYT
TRBV12-3/TRBV12-4	TRBJ1-5	ASSFQAGQPQH
TRBV7-2	TRBJ2-7	ASTTGRGSSYEQY
TRBV25-1	TRBJ1-2	ASSEYRGTGVGYT
TRBV27	TRBJ1-6	ASSPQGRSYNSPLH
TRBV12-3/TRBV12-4	TRBJ1-1	ASTVYQDIYTEAF
TRBV9	TRBJ1-5	ASSPWDGEGPQH
TRBV6-2/TRBV6-3	TRBJ2-7	ASSGEGGTSSVSQY
TRBV15	TRBJ2-7	ATSLTGGEQY
TRBV30	TRBJ2-5	AWSFRGTGPNFETQY
TRBV30	TRBJ1-6	AWSLGTYYNSPLH
TRBV30	TRBJ1-6	AWSVRGRNSPLH
TRBV11-1	TRBJ2-3	ASSTNRDRGRDTQY
TRBV5-1	TRBJ1-2	ASSFQANYGYT
TRBV30	TRBJ1-6	AWSERSPGQGNSPLH
TRBV6-8	TRBJ2-6	ASSYHKARPGPTGANVLT
TRBV7-2	TRBJ2-1	ASSFDRAGSNEQF
TRBV6-2/TRBV6-3	TRBJ2-7	ASRVAVVTYEQY